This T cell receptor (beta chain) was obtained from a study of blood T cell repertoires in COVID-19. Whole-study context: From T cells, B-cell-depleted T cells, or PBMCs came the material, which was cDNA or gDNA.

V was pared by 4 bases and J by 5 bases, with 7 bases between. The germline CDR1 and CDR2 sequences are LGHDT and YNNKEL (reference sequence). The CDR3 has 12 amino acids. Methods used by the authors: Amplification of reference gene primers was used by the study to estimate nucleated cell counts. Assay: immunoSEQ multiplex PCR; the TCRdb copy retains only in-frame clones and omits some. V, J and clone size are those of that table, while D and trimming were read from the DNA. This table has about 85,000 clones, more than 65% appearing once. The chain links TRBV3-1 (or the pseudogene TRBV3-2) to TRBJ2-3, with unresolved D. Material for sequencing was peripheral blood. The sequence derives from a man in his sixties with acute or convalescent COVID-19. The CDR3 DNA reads TGTGCCAGCAGCCGGGCCAGAGATACGCAGTATTTT. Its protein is CASSRARDTQYF.